One sample yielded the 27 T cell receptor beta chains listed below, sequenced in a study of T cell repertoires in cytomegalovirus infection. TCRdb redid the calling of the reads with MiXCR, one entry per CDR3 protein. The sample includes some 390,000 distinct CDR3 sequences, about a sixth of them seen just once. The sample consisted of PBMCs. All receptors derive from a human donor in good health (CMV status not recorded). Some clones in this sample may be carry-over from other donors' samples.

The rearrangement uses TRBV19 and TRBJ1-3, with 10 positions matching TRBD1. Germline lookup yields CDR1 LNHDA and CDR2 SQIVND (reference sequence). The CDR3 sequence is 16 residues long. The junction had 8 bases not matched to a gene; V was cut back by 6 bases and J by 3 bases. CDR3 DNA: TGTGCCAGTAGACCCCTCCGGGACAGGGGTGGAAACACCATATATTTT. This codes for CASRPLRDRGGNTIYF.

In its sample, this clonotype was seen a few times. The J gene is TRBJ2-7, the V gene TRBV12-3 or TRBV12-4; weak D call: TRBD2 (6 bases). This CDR3 is 15 amino acids long. The ends were cut back, 6 bases at V and 1 base at J, with 16 bases in the middle. CDR3 in DNA: TGTGCCAGCAGCGAGTTCGGGAGTAGGTCCTACGAGCAGTACTTC. This codes for CASSEFGSRSYEQYF.

This clonotype showed up many times. The V call is TRBV19, the J call TRBJ2-2, with 8 bases identical to TRBD1. There are 14 residues in the CDR3. Germline V gives CDR1 LNHDA, CDR2 SQIVND (reference sequence). The junction had 6 bases not matched to a gene; V was cut back by 6 bases and J by 6 bases. CDR3 sequence (DNA): TGTGCCAGTAGGCAGGGGGCCGGGGCCGGGGAGCTGTTTTTT. It codes for CASRQGAGAGELFF.

This clonotype was picked up a small number of times. This chain joins TRBV18 and TRBJ2-7; TRBD1 is a possible D gene (6 bases). Trimming removed 5 bases at V and 5 bases at J, with 13 bases between. The CDR3 contains 13 residues. CDR1 is KGHSH and CDR2 is LQKENI in the germline V gene. The CDR3 loop is CASSLSGGHEQYF. The CDR3 coding sequence is TGTGCCAGCTCATTATCTGGGGGCCACGAGCAGTACTTC.

Regarding this clonotype: A much more abundant neighbour one base away suggests this may be a read error. CDR3 DNA: TGTGCCAGCACCAGGGGGACTGCAACTAATGAAAAACTGTTTTTT. This sequence encodes CASTRGTATNEKLFF. This rearrangement joins TRBV7-6 to TRBJ1-4; TRBD1 matches at 7 bases. The length of the CDR3 is 15 residues. Germline CDR1 and CDR2: SGHVS and FNYEAQ. Trimming removed 7 bases from V and 0 bases from J; junction bases left unmatched: 5.

The chain is built from TRBV7-2 and TRBJ1-6, with D perhaps TRBD1 (5 bases). V gave up 6 bases and J gave up 6 bases, with 12 bases separating them. Germline V gives CDR1 SGHTA, CDR2 FQGNSA. The CDR3 spans 14 residues. The CDR3 coding sequence is TGTGCCAGCAGGGGCAGGGAACCTAATTCACCCCTCCACTTT. Translating it yields CASRGREPNSPLHF.

This rearrangement joins TRBV20-1 to TRBJ1-3, with no clear D. Looked up from germline, CDR1 is DFQATT and CDR2 is SNEGSKA (reference sequence). The CDR3 runs to 11 residues. V was trimmed by 4 bases and J by 3 bases, leaving 4 bases between them. The DNA for the CDR3 is TGCAGTGCTATGGTTGGAAACACCATATATTTT. Its protein is CSAMVGNTIYF.

J is TRBJ2-3 and V is TRBV6-2 or TRBV6-3; 9 bases line up with TRBD2. The germline V gene has CDR1 MNHEY and CDR2 SVGEGT. CDR3 length: 15 residues. V was clipped by 7 bases and J by 5 bases; unmatched bases: 10. CDR3 sequence reads: CASKEREVLRDTQYF. CDR3 DNA: TGTGCCAGCAAGGAGCGGGAGGTTCTAAGAGATACGCAGTATTTT.

V is TRBV10-3 and J is TRBJ2-3; TRBD2 matches at 10 bases. The germline CDR1 and CDR2 sequences are ENHRY and SYGVKD. The V and J ends lost 4 bases and 4 bases, in that order; junction bases with no gene match: 8. This CDR3 has 16 amino acids. CDR3 sequence reads: CAISGAGGLYSDTQYF. The CDR3 nucleotides read TGTGCCATCAGTGGAGCGGGGGGGCTTTACTCAGATACGCAGTATTTT.

The V and J genes are TRBV5-4 and TRBJ2-5; D gene ambiguous. With 1 base removed from V and 3 bases from J, the gap between germline ends came to 16 bases. Germline V gives CDR1 SGHNT, CDR2 YYREEE (reference sequence). This CDR3 has 16 amino acids. CDR3 amino acids: CASSLLGVGQKETQYF. The CDR3 nucleotides are TGTGCCAGCAGCTTGCTTGGAGTCGGGCAAAAAGAGACCCAGTACTTC.

This clonotype was found once. This likely traces to a read error, being one base from a far larger clone. The V gene is TRBV7-9, the J gene TRBJ1-5; unclear D gene. Looked up from germline, CDR1 is SEHNR and CDR2 is FQNEAQ (reference sequence). There are 13 residues in the CDR3. CDR3 loop: CASSLNSNQPKHF. The CDR3 region has the DNA TGTGCCAGCAGCTTGAACAGCAATCAGCCCAAGCATTTT.

This clonotype has just a few counts. The chain combines TRBV15 with TRBJ2-1; possibly TRBD1 or TRBD2 for D (5 bases each). Germline CDR1 LNHNV, CDR2 YYDKDF (reference sequence). This CDR3 is built from 16 residues. The V end lost 1 base, the J end lost 1 base, and 11 bases lay between the germline ends. The CDR3 nucleotides are TGTGCCACCAGCAGAGGAGGGGCACCTTCCTACAATGAGCAGTTCTTC. Amino acid sequence: CATSRGGAPSYNEQFF.

This clonotype was found many times. The genes are TRBV7-2 and TRBJ2-2, with D uncertain. CDR1 and CDR2 from the germline V gene are SGHTA and FQGNSA. Between the trimmed V and J ends, which lost 1 base and 2 bases, there was a span of 5 bases. CDR3 length equals 14 residues. CDR3 sequence (DNA): TGTGCCAGCAGCTTAGTTGTCAACACCGGGGAGCTGTTTTTT. Translating it yields CASSLVVNTGELFF.

The chain employs TRBV7-9 and TRBJ2-7, with 9 bases that match TRBD1. This CDR3 is built from 16 residues. Germline V gives CDR1 SEHNR, CDR2 FQNEAQ (reference sequence). V was pared by 5 bases and J by 4 bases, with 12 bases of the junction left unmatched. CDR3 bases: TGTGCCAGCAGCATTATCCCGGGACAGGGAAGGTACGAGCAGTACTTC. It yields the protein CASSIIPGQGRYEQYF.

The table lists this clonotype with many counts. The chain employs TRBV7-6 and TRBJ1-3; possibly TRBD1 for D (6 bases). Germline V gives CDR1 SGHVS, CDR2 FNYEAQ. The V gene lost 4 bases and the J gene lost 2 bases, with 15 bases spanning the gap. This CDR3 spans 16 amino acids. The CDR3 sequence: CASSSEDSFTGNTIYF. The CDR3 DNA sequence: TGTGCCAGCAGCTCAGAGGACAGCTTTACTGGAAACACCATATATTTT.

The V and J genes are TRBV20-1 and TRBJ2-5, with 8 bases that match TRBD1. CDR1 is DFQATT and CDR2 is SNEGSKA in the germline V gene (reference sequence). Trimming removed 6 bases from V and 3 bases from J; junction bases left unmatched: 6. The CDR3 is 13 residues long. The CDR3 DNA reads TGCAGTGCCTCCGGGACAGGTGAAGAGACCCAGTACTTC. This codes for CSASGTGEETQYF.

Points on this clonotype: This may stem from a read error, because a much larger clone lies one nucleotide away. The gene calls are TRBV7-8 and TRBJ1-6; TRBD1 aligns across 8 bases. Looked up from germline, CDR1 is SGHVS and CDR2 is FQNEAQ. Unmatched junction bases numbered 8, after V lost 5 bases and J lost 5 bases. The CDR3 has 16 amino acids. This chain's CDR3 is CASSLLAGGNNSPLHF. The CDR3, as DNA: TGTGCCAGCAGCCTCCTGGCAGGGGGCAATAATTCACCCCTCCACTTT.

The J gene is TRBJ2-1, the V gene TRBV24-1; D gene ambiguous. Trimming took 3 bases from V and 8 from J, leaving 10 bases between them. Germline CDR1 and CDR2: KGHDR and SFDVKD. This CDR3 is 13 amino acids long. This chain's CDR3 is CATSDPWWDEQFF. The CDR3 bases are TGTGCCACCAGTGATCCTTGGTGGGATGAGCAGTTCTTC.

This clonotype came up a few times. This chain connects TRBV2 to TRBJ2-7; D tentatively reads TRBD1 or TRBD2 (5 bases each). CDR1 and CDR2 (germline): SNHLY, FYNNEI. Trimming cost V 8 bases and J 4 bases, with 18 bases left between them. CDR3 length: 14 amino acids. The CDR3, as DNA: TGTGCCAGCTACGACGGGACGCAGGGTTACGAGCAGTACTTC. The encoded protein is CASYDGTQGYEQYF.

This clonotype was recorded a few times. The chain joins TRBV7-9 to TRBJ2-6; D is unresolved. V gave up 1 base and J gave up 0 bases, with 7 bases separating them. The CDR3 spans 16 residues. Germline V CDR1 and CDR2: SEHNR, FQNEAQ (reference sequence). The CDR3 nucleotides are TGTGCCAGCAGCTTAGTCAAGCGCTCTGGGGCCAACGTCCTGACTTTC. Protein sequence: CASSLVKRSGANVLTF. Looking up the rest from reference TRBV7-9 and TRBJ2-6 gives the full variable domain: DTGVSQNPRHKITKRGQNVTFRCDPISEHNRLYWYRQTLGQGPEFLTYFQNEAQLEKSRLLSDRFSAERPKGSFSTLEIQRTEQGDSAMYLCASSLVKRSGANVLTFGAGSRLTVL.

Notes on this clonotype: The junction departs from the called germline gene at one end, perhaps through a read error. For the CDR3, the DNA is TGTGCCAGTAGGATAGCGGGGGGGCCGTTCGGGGAGCTGTTTTTT. It codes for CASRIAGGPFGELFF. The chain is built from TRBV19 and TRBJ2-2; 11 bases agree with TRBD2. CDR1 and CDR2 (germline): LNHDA, SQIVND (reference sequence). The CDR3 has 15 amino acids.

This clonotype was recorded many times. The chain links TRBV12-3 or TRBV12-4 to TRBJ2-1; perhaps TRBD2 as D (7 bases). The CDR3 is 16 residues long. V lost 6 bases and J 4 bases, leaving 19 bases between the germline ends. CDR3 DNA sequence: TGTGCCAGCAGCCCCTCAGGGCGGGGGACATACAATGAGCAGTTCTTC. Translation: CASSPSGRGTYNEQFF.

This clonotype was recorded many times. This chain connects TRBV6-5 to TRBJ2-5; a possible D gene is TRBD1 (6 bases). Trimming took off 2 bases at V and 5 bases at J, with 15 bases between the two ends. Per germline, CDR1 MNHEY and CDR2 SVGAGI. The CDR3 totals 15 residues. The CDR3, as DNA: TGTGCCAGCAGTTACCCGGACAGCCAAGGGGAGACCCAGTACTTC. Encoded protein: CASSYPDSQGETQYF.

This clonotype was detected many times. The rearrangement uses TRBV7-2 and TRBJ2-1, with 7 bases that match TRBD2. Germline V gene data show CDR1 as SGHTA and CDR2 as FQGNSA. J was trimmed by 9 bases and V by 5 bases; bases with no gene match: 10. This CDR3 is built from 14 residues. The CDR3: CASSNLAELSEQFF. The DNA for the CDR3 is TGTGCCAGCAGCAACCTAGCGGAGCTATCTGAGCAGTTCTTC.

This clonotype has ten or more counts. The genes are TRBV12-3 or TRBV12-4 and TRBJ2-3; D gene uncertain. Trimming left V 3 bases short and J 4 bases short, with 11 bases between. There are 14 residues in the CDR3. In DNA form, the CDR3 reads TGTGCCAGCAGTTTGGTCAGGATGGCAGATACGCAGTATTTT. It codes for CASSLVRMADTQYF.

This chain connects TRBV5-1 to TRBJ2-2, with D perhaps TRBD2 (5 bases). Germline CDR1 SGHRS, CDR2 YFSETQ. Trimming removed 5 bases at V and 2 bases at J, with 10 bases between. The CDR3 spans 14 residues. The CDR3 is CASSPGSNTGELFF. CDR3 in DNA: TGCGCCAGCAGTCCGGGGAGCAACACCGGGGAGCTGTTTTTT. Combining the CDR3 with reference TRBV5-1 and TRBJ2-2 gives the whole variable domain KAGVTQTPRYLIKTRGQQVTLSCSPISGHRSVSWYQQTPGQGLQFLFEYFSETQRNKGNFPGRFSGRQFSNSRSEMNVSTLELGDSALYLCASSPGSNTGELFFGEGSRLTVL.

The V call is TRBV5-4, the J call TRBJ1-6; a possible D gene is TRBD1 (5 bases). The CDR3 loop spans 16 amino acids. From germline, CDR1 is SGHNT and CDR2 YYREEE (reference sequence). Trimming shortened V by 1 base and J by 7 bases, and 15 bases separated the two germline ends. The CDR3 region is CASSLRAGMLNSPLHF. Written as DNA, the CDR3 is TGTGCCAGCAGCTTGCGAGCAGGGATGTTAAATTCACCCCTCCACTTT.